This T cell receptor beta chain was sequenced in a study of vaccination and CD4 T cells after COVID-19. Treatment given: approximately nine-day PBMC culture with coronavirus spike peptide pools or control peptides (ViraFEST assay). CDR3 length equals 17 residues. Germline CDR1 is MNHNS and CDR2 is SASEGT. V lost 6 bases to trimming and J lost 2 bases; unmatched junction nucleotides: 15. Oncomine TCR Beta short-read sequencing was applied to DNA from cultured CD4+ T cells. TCRdb reanalysed the PCR reads using MiXCR and keeps one entry per CDR3 protein. The sample consists of 3,400 or so distinct CDR3 sequences, 80% of them appearing once. In the case of this clonotype: Its antigen is unidentified.

The TCR was taken from a human donor who had recovered from COVID-19. Sequenced input: CD4+ T cells from blood, cultured in vitro. The chain links TRBV6-1 to TRBJ2-7, with 8 positions matching TRBD1. The chain's CDR3 is CASSEYPGQTGAYEQYF. The CDR3 nucleotides read TGTGCCAGCAGCGAGTACCCTGGCCAGACAGGGGCCTACGAGCAGTACTTC.